Sequencing of this TCR beta chain was carried out in a study of long-term antiretroviral therapy in people with HIV. Study-level results: Diversity measured after ART increased yet remained under transplant donor controls. On ART adherence, viral resistance or therapy changes, no data were available.

Details on this clone: Its antigen is undetermined.

Survey-level resolution applied to immunoSEQ assay v3.0. Profiling relied on immunoSEQ multiplex PCR, and the TCRdb table lists in-frame clones only, not all of them. The sample holds about 30,000 clones; approximately 88% are singletons and the top ten take 3.5% to 5%. This receptor was obtained from a woman in her late teens or twenties with HIV. The sequencing here drew on unsorted PBMCs, taken 0.5 years after starting antiretroviral therapy.

CDR3 sequence: CASSLDEMYGYTF. In DNA, the CDR3 is TGTGCCAGCAGCTTAGATGAGATGTATGGCTACACCTTC. The chain has TRBV7-9 and TRBJ1-2; D remains unclear. The V and J ends lost 1 base and 5 bases respectively, with 8 bases between them. The CDR3 extends over 13 amino acids. Germline CDR1 reads SEHNR; CDR2 reads FQNEAQ (reference sequence).